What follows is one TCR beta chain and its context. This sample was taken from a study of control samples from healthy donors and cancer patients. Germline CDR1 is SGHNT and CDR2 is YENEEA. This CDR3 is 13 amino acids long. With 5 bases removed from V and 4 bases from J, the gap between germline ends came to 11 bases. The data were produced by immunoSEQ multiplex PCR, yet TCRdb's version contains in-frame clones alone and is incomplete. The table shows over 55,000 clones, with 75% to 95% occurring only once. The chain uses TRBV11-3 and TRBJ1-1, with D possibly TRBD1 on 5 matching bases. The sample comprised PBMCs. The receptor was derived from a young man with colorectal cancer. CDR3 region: CASSPGGATEAFF. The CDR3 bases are TGTGCCAGCAGCCCCGGGGGAGCCACTGAAGCTTTCTTT.